This is a list of T cell receptor beta chains from one sample in a study of blood T cell repertoires in COVID-19. Produced via immunoSEQ multiplex PCR; TCRdb's table is partial and in-frame only. The sample includes around 370,000 clones, 88% seen only once; the top ten take around 7.9%. The sequencing input was peripheral blood. The receptors derive from a woman aged 70-85 years with COVID-19, enrolled during active disease. Each CDR3 is given with its conserved first and last residue. Each record gives: J gene, V gene, D gene, clone size, CDR3 protein, CDR3 DNA. The D gene is left open where the match is weak. Expanded clones are given a class, and other clones once, few, many or no size at all.

j_call: TRBJ1-5
v_call: TRBV2
d_call: TRBD1
clone_size: NA
cdr3_aa: CASRRDRNNQPQHF
cdr3_nt: TGTGCCAGCAGGCGGGACAGAAACAATCAGCCCCAGCATTTT

j_call: TRBJ1-1
v_call: TRBV24-1
d_call: NA
clone_size: NA
cdr3_aa: CATSDSVDTEAFF
cdr3_nt: TGTGCCACCAGTGACTCAGTGGACACTGAAGCTTTCTTT

j_call: TRBJ2-1
v_call: TRBV7-2
d_call: TRBD2
clone_size: NA
cdr3_aa: CASSFGRGGNEQFF
cdr3_nt: TGTGCCAGCAGCTTTGGACGGGGAGGGAATGAGCAGTTCTTC

j_call: TRBJ1-2
v_call: TRBV4-3
d_call: TRBD1
clone_size: NA
cdr3_aa: CASSHGTGGDYGYTF
cdr3_nt: TGCGCCAGCAGCCACGGGACAGGGGGCGACTATGGCTACACCTTC

j_call: TRBJ2-2
v_call: TRBV5-6
d_call: NA
clone_size: NA
cdr3_aa: CASSTRTVNTGELFF
cdr3_nt: TGTGCCAGCAGCACCCGGACAGTGAACACCGGGGAGCTGTTTTTT

j_call: TRBJ1-6
v_call: TRBV27
d_call: NA
clone_size: NA
cdr3_aa: CASSSQGRGSPLHF
cdr3_nt: TGTGCCAGCAGTTCACAGGGTAGGGGATCACCCCTCCACTTT

j_call: TRBJ1-2
v_call: TRBV6-5
d_call: NA
clone_size: NA
cdr3_aa: CASSRTGSDYGYTF
cdr3_nt: TGTGCCAGCAGCCGTACAGGGAGCGACTATGGCTACACCTTC

j_call: TRBJ1-1
v_call: TRBV13
d_call: TRBD1
clone_size: NA
cdr3_aa: CASSLDRDGTEAFF
cdr3_nt: TGTGCCAGCAGCCTCGACAGGGATGGGACTGAAGCTTTCTTT

j_call: TRBJ2-1
v_call: TRBV24-1
d_call: TRBD2
clone_size: NA
cdr3_aa: CATSVDSGGSNEQFF
cdr3_nt: TGTGCCACCAGTGTCGATAGCGGGGGGTCGAATGAGCAGTTCTTC

j_call: TRBJ1-2
v_call: TRBV28
d_call: TRBD1
clone_size: NA
cdr3_aa: CASSSSGQGEHGYTF
cdr3_nt: TGTGCCAGCAGTTCCTCGGGACAGGGAGAACACGGCTACACCTTC

j_call: TRBJ1-1
v_call: TRBV5-1
d_call: TRBD1
clone_size: NA
cdr3_aa: CASSAQGGNTEAFF
cdr3_nt: TGCGCCAGCAGCGCACAGGGGGGGAACACTGAAGCTTTCTTT

j_call: TRBJ1-1
v_call: TRBV27
d_call: TRBD1
clone_size: NA
cdr3_aa: CASSQGDSSEAFF
cdr3_nt: TGTGCCAGCAGCCAGGGGGACTCTTCTGAAGCTTTCTTT

j_call: TRBJ1-4
v_call: TRBV9
d_call: NA
clone_size: NA
cdr3_aa: CASSSQPDGGVSEKLFF
cdr3_nt: TGTGCCAGCAGCTCCCAACCAGACGGAGGGGTTAGTGAAAAACTGTTTTTT

j_call: TRBJ2-7
v_call: TRBV5-8
d_call: TRBD1
clone_size: once
cdr3_aa: CASSLARGREQYF
cdr3_nt: TGTGCCAGCAGCTTGGCCAGGGGGCGCGAGCAGTACTTC